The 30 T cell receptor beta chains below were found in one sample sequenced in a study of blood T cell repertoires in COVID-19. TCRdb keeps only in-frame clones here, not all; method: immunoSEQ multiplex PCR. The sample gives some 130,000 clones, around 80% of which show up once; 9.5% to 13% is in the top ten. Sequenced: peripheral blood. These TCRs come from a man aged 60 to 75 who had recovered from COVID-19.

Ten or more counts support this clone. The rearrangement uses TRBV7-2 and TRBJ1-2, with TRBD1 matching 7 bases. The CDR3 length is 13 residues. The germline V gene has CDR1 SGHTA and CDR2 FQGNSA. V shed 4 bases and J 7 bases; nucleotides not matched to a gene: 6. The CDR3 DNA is TGTGCCAGCAGCTCGACAGGGAAAATTGGCTACACCTTC. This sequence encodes CASSSTGKIGYTF.

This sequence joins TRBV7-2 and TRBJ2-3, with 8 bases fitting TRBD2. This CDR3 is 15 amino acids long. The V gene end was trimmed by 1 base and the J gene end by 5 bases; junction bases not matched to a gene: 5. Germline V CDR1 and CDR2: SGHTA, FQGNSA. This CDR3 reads CASSLEAGGQDTQYF. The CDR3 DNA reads TGTGCCAGCAGCTTAGAGGCGGGGGGCCAAGATACGCAGTATTTT.

The CDR3 loop is CASSPELAGEDTCEQYF. Written as DNA, the CDR3 is TGTGCCAGCAGCCCGGAGCTAGCGGGAGAGGATACTTGCGAGCAGTACTTC. The rearrangement links TRBV3-1 (or the pseudogene TRBV3-2) to TRBJ2-7; 10 nucleotides match TRBD2. J lost 6 bases, V lost 4 bases, and 15 bases had no gene match. CDR1 and CDR2 (germline): LGHDT, YNNKEL (reference sequence). The CDR3 is 17 amino acids.

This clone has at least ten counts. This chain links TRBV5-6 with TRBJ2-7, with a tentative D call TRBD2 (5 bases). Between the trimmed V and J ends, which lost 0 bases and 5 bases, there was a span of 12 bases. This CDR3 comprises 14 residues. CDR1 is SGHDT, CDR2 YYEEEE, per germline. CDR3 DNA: TGTGCCAGCAGCTTGGGGGGAGAGAACCACGAGCAGTACTTC. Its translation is CASSLGGENHEQYF.

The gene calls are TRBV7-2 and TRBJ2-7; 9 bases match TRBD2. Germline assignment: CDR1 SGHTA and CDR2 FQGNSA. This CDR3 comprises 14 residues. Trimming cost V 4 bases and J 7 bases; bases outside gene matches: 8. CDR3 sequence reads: CASSSPGTSYEQYF. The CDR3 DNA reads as TGTGCCAGCAGCTCCCCCGGGACTAGCTATGAGCAGTACTTC.

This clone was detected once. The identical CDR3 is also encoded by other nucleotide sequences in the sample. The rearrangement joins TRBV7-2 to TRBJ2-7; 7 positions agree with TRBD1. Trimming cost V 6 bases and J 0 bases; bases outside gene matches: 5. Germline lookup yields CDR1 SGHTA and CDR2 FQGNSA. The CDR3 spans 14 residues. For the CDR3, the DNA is TGTGCCAGCAGGTTGGACAGGAGCTCCTACGAGCAGTACTTC. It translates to CASRLDRSSYEQYF. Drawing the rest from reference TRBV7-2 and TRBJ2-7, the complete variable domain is GAGVSQSPSNKVTEKGKDVELRCDPISGHTALYWYRQSLGQGLEFLIYFQGNSAPDKSGLPSDRFSAERTGGSVSTLTIQRTQQEDSAVYLCASRLDRSSYEQYFGPGTRLTVT.

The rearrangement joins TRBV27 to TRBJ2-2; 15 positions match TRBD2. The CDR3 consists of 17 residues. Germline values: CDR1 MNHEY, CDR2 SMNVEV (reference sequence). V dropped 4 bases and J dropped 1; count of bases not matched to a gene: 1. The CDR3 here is CASSWGLAGGNTGELFF. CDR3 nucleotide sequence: TGTGCCAGCAGTTGGGGACTAGCGGGGGGGAACACCGGGGAGCTGTTTTTT.

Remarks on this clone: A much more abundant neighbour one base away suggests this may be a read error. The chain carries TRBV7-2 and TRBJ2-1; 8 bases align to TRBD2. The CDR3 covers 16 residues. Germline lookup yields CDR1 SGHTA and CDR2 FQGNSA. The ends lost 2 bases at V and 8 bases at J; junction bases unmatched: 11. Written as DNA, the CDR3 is TGTGCCAGCAGCTTACACGGGGGGGCGGGAGTGGATGAGCAGTTCTTC. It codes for CASSLHGGAGVDEQFF. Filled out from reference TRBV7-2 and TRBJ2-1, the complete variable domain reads GAGVSQSPSNKVTEKGKDVELRCDPISGHTALYWYRQSLGQGLEFLIYFQGNSAPDKSGLPSDRFSAERTGGSVSTLTIQRTQQEDSAVYLCASSLHGGAGVDEQFFGPGTRLTVL.

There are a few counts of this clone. The CDR3 sequence is CSTWDRSYEQYF. The CDR3 coding sequence is TGCAGCACTTGGGACAGGAGCTACGAGCAGTACTTC. The J gene is TRBJ2-7, the V gene TRBV29-1; 8 bases are a match to TRBD1. Germline V lookup: CDR1 SQVTM, CDR2 ANQGSEA. Unmatched junction bases numbered 6, after V lost 8 bases and J lost 3 bases. This CDR3 spans 12 amino acids.

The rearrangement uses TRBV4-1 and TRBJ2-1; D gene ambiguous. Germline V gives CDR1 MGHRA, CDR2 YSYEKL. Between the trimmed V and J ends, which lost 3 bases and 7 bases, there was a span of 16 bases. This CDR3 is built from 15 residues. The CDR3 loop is CASSQKWAGSNEQFF. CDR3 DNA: TGCGCCAGCAGCCAGAAGTGGGCAGGTTCTAATGAGCAGTTCTTC.

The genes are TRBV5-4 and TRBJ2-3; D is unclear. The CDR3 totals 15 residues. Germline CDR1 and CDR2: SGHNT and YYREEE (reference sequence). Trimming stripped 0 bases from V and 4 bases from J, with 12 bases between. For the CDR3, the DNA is TGTGCCAGCAGCTTGGATCAAAGCCGGTCAGATACGCAGTATTTT. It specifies CASSLDQSRSDTQYF.

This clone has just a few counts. The CDR3 bases are TGTGCCAGCAGCTTGGGGACAGGCGAAGTGGCTTTCTTT. This codes for CASSLGTGEVAFF. The rearrangement links TRBV11-2 to TRBJ1-1; 8 nucleotides align to TRBD1. J lost 11 bases, V lost 3 bases, and 8 bases had no gene match. Germline CDR1 is SGHAT and CDR2 is FQNNGV. This CDR3 region has 13 residues. The whole variable domain, remainder taken from reference TRBV11-2 and TRBJ1-1, is EAGVAQSPRYKIIEKRQSVAFWCNPISGHATLYWYQQILGQGPKLLIQFQNNGVVDDSQLPKDRFSAERLKGVDSTLKIQPAKLEDSAVYLCASSLGTGEVAFFGQGTRLTVV.

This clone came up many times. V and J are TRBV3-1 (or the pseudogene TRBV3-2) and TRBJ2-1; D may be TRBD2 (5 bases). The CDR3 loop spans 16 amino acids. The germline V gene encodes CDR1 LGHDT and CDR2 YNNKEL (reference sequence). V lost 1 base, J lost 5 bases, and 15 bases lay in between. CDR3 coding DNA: TGTGCCAGCAGCCAAGGATCGCCAGCGGATCACAATGAGCAGTTCTTC. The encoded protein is CASSQGSPADHNEQFF.

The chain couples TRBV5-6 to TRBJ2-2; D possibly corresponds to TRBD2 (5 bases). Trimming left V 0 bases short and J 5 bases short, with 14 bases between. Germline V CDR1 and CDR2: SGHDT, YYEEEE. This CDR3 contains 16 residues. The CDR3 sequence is CASSLEDSRATGELFF. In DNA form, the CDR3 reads TGTGCCAGCAGCTTGGAGGATTCGCGGGCTACCGGGGAGCTGTTTTTT.

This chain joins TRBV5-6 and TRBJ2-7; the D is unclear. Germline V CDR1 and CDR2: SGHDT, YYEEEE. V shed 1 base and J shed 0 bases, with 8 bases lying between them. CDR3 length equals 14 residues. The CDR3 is CASSLRWSSYEQYF. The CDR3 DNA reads TGTGCCAGCAGCTTGCGCTGGAGCTCCTACGAGCAGTACTTC.

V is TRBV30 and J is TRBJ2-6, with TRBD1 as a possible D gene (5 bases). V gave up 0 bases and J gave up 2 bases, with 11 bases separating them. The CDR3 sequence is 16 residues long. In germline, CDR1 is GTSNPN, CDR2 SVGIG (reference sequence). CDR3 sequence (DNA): TGTGCCTGGAGTGTACAAGGGGTCACTGGGGCCAACGTCCTGACTTTC. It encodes CAWSVQGVTGANVLTF.

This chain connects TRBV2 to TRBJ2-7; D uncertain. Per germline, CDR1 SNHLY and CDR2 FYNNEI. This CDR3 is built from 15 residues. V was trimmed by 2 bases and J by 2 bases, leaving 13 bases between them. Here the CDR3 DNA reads TGTGCCAGCAGTGAACGAAGAGCGAATGCCTACGAGCAGTACTTC. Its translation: CASSERRANAYEQYF.

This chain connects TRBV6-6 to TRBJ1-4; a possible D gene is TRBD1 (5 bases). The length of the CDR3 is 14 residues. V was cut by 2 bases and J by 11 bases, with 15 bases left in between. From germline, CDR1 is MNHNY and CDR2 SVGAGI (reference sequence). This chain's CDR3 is CASSYRGGEDKLFF. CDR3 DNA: TGTGCCAGCAGTTACCGGGGAGGGGAGGACAAACTGTTTTTT.

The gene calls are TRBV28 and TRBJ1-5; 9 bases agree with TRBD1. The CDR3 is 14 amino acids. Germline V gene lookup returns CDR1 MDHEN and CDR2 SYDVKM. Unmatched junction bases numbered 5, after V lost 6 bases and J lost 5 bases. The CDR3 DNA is TGTGCCAGCAGCCGCCGGACAGGGGATCAGCCCCAGCATTTT. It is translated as CASSRRTGDQPQHF.

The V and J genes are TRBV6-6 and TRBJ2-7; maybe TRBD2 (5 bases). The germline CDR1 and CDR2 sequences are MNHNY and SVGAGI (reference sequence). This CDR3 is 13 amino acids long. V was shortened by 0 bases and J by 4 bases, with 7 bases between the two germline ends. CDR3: CASSYSRGYEQYF. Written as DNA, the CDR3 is TGTGCCAGCAGTTACTCCCGGGGTTACGAGCAGTACTTC.

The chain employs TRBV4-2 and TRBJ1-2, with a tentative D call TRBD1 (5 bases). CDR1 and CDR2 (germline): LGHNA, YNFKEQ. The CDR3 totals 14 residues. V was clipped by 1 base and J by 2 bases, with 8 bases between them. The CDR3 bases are TGTGCCAGCAGCCAAGTGGACACGAACTATGGCTACACCTTC. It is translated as CASSQVDTNYGYTF.

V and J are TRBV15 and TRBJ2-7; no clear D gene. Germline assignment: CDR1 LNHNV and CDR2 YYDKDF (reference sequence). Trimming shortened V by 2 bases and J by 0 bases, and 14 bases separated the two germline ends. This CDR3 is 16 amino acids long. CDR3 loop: CATSRTRHTSSYEQYF. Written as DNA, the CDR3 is TGTGCCACCAGCAGAACCCGACATACCAGCTCCTACGAGCAGTACTTC.

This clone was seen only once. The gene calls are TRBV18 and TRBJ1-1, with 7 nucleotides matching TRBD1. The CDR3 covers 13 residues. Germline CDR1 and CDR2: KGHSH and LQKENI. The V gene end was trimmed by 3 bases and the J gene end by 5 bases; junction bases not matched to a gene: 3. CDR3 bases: TGTGCCAGCTCACCGATGGGACAGACTGAAGCTTTCTTT. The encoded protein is CASSPMGQTEAFF.

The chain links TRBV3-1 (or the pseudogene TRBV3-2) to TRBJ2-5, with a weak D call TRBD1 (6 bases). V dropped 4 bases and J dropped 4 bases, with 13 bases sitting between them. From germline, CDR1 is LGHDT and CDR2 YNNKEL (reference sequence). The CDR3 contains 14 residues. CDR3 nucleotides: TGTGCCAGCAGCCTACAGGGTCCCCGAGAGACCCAGTACTTC. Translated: CASSLQGPRETQYF.

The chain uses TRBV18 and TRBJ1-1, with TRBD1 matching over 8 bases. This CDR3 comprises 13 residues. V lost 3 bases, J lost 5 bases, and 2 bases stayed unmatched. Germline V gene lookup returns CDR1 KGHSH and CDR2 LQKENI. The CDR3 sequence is CASSPDRATEAFF. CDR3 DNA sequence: TGTGCCAGCTCACCGGACAGGGCAACTGAAGCTTTCTTT.

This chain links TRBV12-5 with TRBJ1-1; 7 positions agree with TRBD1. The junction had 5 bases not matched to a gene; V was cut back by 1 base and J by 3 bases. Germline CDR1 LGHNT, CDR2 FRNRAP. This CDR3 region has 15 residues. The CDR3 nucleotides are TGTGCTAGTGGTTTGGCCGGGACAGTAGACACTGAAGCTTTCTTT. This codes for CASGLAGTVDTEAFF.

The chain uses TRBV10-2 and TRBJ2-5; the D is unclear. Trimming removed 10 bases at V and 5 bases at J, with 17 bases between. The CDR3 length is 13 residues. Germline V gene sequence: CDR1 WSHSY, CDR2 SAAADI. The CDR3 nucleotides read TGCGCCACATCGACCCTCGCTAGGGAGACCCAGTACTTC. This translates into CATSTLARETQYF.

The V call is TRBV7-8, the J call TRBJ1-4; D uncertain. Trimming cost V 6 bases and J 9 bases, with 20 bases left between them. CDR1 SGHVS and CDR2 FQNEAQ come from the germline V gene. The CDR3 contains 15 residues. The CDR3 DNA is TGTGCCAGCAGTTCCACCCGAGGACTCGCTAAAAAACTGTTTTTT. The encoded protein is CASSSTRGLAKKLFF.

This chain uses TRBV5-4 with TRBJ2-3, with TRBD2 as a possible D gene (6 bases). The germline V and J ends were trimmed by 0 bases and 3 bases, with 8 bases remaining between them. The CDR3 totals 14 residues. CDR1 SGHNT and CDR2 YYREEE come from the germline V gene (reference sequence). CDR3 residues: CASSLGTNTDTQYF. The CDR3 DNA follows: TGTGCCAGCAGCTTGGGGACTAATACAGATACGCAGTATTTT. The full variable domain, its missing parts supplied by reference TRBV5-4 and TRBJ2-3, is ETGVTQSPTHLIKTRGQQVTLRCSSQSGHNTVSWYQQALGQGPQFIFQYYREEENGRGNFPPRFSGLQFPNYSSELNVNALELDDSALYLCASSLGTNTDTQYFGPGTRLTVL.

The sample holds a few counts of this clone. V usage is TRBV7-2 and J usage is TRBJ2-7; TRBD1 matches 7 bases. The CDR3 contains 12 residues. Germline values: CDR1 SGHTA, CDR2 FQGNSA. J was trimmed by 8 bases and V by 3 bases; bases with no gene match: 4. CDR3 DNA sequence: TGTGCCAGCAGCTTGGACAGGATGAAGCAGTACTTC. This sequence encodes CASSLDRMKQYF.